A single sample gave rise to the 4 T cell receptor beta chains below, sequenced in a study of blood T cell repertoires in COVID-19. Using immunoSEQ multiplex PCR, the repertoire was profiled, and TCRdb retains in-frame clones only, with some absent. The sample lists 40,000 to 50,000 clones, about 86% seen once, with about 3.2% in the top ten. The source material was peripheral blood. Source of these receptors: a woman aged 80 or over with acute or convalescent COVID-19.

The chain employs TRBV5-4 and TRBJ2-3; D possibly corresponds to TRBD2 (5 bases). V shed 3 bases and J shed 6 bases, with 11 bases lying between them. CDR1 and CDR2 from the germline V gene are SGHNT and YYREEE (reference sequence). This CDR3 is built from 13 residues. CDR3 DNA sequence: TGTGCCAGCAGCTGGGCTGGGGAGGATACGCAGTATTTT. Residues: CASSWAGEDTQYF.

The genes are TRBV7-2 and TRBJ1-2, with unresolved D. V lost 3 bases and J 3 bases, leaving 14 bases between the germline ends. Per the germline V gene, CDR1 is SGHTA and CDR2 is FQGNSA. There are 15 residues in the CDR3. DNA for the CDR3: TGTGCCAGCAGCTTCGGGGAGGCCGCCTACTATGGCTACACCTTC. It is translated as CASSFGEAAYYGYTF.

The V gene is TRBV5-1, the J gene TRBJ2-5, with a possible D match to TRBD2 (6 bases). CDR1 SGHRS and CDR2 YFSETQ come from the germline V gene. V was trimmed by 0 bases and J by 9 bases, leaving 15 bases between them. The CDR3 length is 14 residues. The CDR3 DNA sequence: TGCGCCAGCAGCTTGGGGACCGCTTCGGGGGCCCAGTACTTC. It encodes CASSLGTASGAQYF.

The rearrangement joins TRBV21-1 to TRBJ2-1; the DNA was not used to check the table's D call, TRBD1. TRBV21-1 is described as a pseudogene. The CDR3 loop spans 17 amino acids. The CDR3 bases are TGTGCCAGCAGCAAAGTATTGGACAGGGGCACCTACAATGAGCAGTTCTTC. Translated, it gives CASSKVLDRGTYNEQFF.